The 30 T cell receptor beta chains given below trace back to one sample, sequenced in a study of cytomegalovirus exposure and HLA in healthy donors. The primer mix had 60 Vbeta and 13 Jbeta primers. Profiling relied on immunoSEQ multiplex PCR, and the TCRdb table lists in-frame clones only, not all of them. The table has 110,000 or so clones, approximately 80% seen once. The sequenced sample consisted of PBMCs. Every receptor here comes from a man in his fifties or sixties in good health and CMV-seropositive.

This sequence joins TRBV2 and TRBJ1-1; the match to TRBD1 covers 7 bases. The CDR3 length is 14 residues. Germline V gene lookup returns CDR1 SNHLY and CDR2 FYNNEI. J gave up 2 bases and V 6 bases, and 6 bases lay outside the gene matches. This chain's CDR3 is CASSRDRYNTEAFF. CDR3 nucleotides: TGTGCCAGCAGCCGGGACAGATATAACACTGAAGCTTTCTTT.

The chain is built from TRBV5-1 and TRBJ1-5; D is undetermined. Germline values: CDR1 SGHRS, CDR2 YFSETQ. The CDR3 consists of 15 residues. V shed 0 bases and J shed 1 base, with 8 bases lying between them. CDR3 nucleotide sequence: TGCGCCAGCAGCTTGGGCGACAACAGCAATCAGCCCCAGCATTTT. Protein: CASSLGDNSNQPQHF. Supplemented by reference TRBV5-1 and TRBJ1-5, the full variable domain reads KAGVTQTPRYLIKTRGQQVTLSCSPISGHRSVSWYQQTPGQGLQFLFEYFSETQRNKGNFPGRFSGRQFSNSRSEMNVSTLELGDSALYLCASSLGDNSNQPQHFGDGTRLSIL.

The chain carries TRBV10-2 and TRBJ2-1; 10 nucleotides agree with TRBD1. Germline V gene sequence: CDR1 WSHSY, CDR2 SAAADI. CDR3 length equals 14 residues. J lost 4 bases, V lost 6 bases, and 3 bases had no gene match. CDR3 coding DNA: TGCGCCAGCAGACCGGGACAGGGGTACAATGAGCAGTTCTTC. Residues: CASRPGQGYNEQFF.

The V call is TRBV18, the J call TRBJ2-3, with TRBD2 matching over 7 bases. V lost 4 bases and J lost 5; bases outside the gene matches: 6. The germline gives CDR1 KGHSH, CDR2 LQKENI. CDR3 size: 14 residues. CDR3: CASSQGASGDTQYF. CDR3 coding DNA: TGTGCCAGCTCACAGGGAGCTAGCGGAGATACGCAGTATTTT.

This sequence joins TRBV7-2 and TRBJ1-1; D gene ambiguous. The germline V and J ends were trimmed by 5 bases and 6 bases, with 10 bases remaining between them. There are 12 residues in the CDR3. Per the germline V gene, CDR1 is SGHTA and CDR2 is FQGNSA. The CDR3 loop is CASSPGGPEAFF. The CDR3 DNA follows: TGTGCCAGCAGCCCCGGAGGACCTGAAGCTTTCTTT.

This clone was counted only a few times. The chain links TRBV6-6 to TRBJ2-2, with D unclear. The CDR3 is 12 amino acids. Germline loops: CDR1 MNHNY, CDR2 SVGAGI (reference sequence). The V gene lost 0 bases and the J gene lost 7 bases, with 3 bases spanning the gap. The CDR3 DNA reads as TGTGCCAGCAGTTACTCCCGCGGGGAGCTGTTTTTT. Its protein is CASSYSRGELFF.

The J gene is TRBJ1-1, the V gene TRBV6-5; 9 bases fit TRBD1. CDR1 MNHEY and CDR2 SVGAGI come from the germline V gene. The CDR3 is made up of 13 amino acids. The J segment lost 8 bases and the V segment lost 5 bases, leaving 6 bases of the junction unmatched. The CDR3 is CASSPGTGREAFF. The CDR3 DNA follows: TGTGCCAGCAGTCCCGGGACAGGGCGGGAAGCTTTCTTT.

The chain couples TRBV18 to TRBJ1-2; D is unresolved. V lost 3 bases to trimming and J lost 4 bases, with 12 bases between them. CDR1 is KGHSH, CDR2 LQKENI, per germline. The CDR3 runs 14 residues. This CDR3 is CASSPTEGGYGYTF. CDR3 sequence (DNA): TGTGCCAGCTCACCCACTGAGGGCGGCTATGGCTACACCTTC.

The chain has TRBV11-2 and TRBJ2-1, with a possible D match to TRBD2 (7 bases). This CDR3 region has 15 residues. Trimming took off 7 bases at V and 2 bases at J, with 15 bases between the two ends. Per germline, CDR1 SGHAT and CDR2 FQNNGV. The CDR3 DNA is TGTGCCAGCACCCCCGGGGGGCACCCCTACAATGAGCAGTTCTTC. As protein: CASTPGGHPYNEQFF.

This CDR3 reads CASRPEGLGSYEQYF. In DNA form, the CDR3 reads TGTGCCAGCAGACCAGAGGGTTTAGGCTCCTACGAGCAGTACTTC. This chain joins TRBV6-6 and TRBJ2-7; tentatively, D is TRBD2 (5 bases). This CDR3 has 15 residues. Trimming took off 6 bases at V and 0 bases at J, with 15 bases between the two ends. CDR1 and CDR2 from the germline V gene are MNHNY and SVGAGI (reference sequence).

This clone was seen more than once but under ten times. The chain carries TRBV4-3 and TRBJ2-7, with TRBD1 matching over 10 bases. J lost 4 bases, V lost 3 bases, and 6 bases had no gene match. The CDR3 totals 15 residues. Germline lookup yields CDR1 LGHNA and CDR2 YSLEER. The CDR3 DNA follows: TGCGCCAGCAGCCACTCCGGGACAGGGGAATACGAGCAGTACTTC. Translated: CASSHSGTGEYEQYF.

This rearrangement joins TRBV30 to TRBJ2-7; tentatively, D is TRBD2 (6 bases). Germline CDR1 GTSNPN, CDR2 SVGIG (reference sequence). Trimming took 0 bases from V and 6 from J, leaving 15 bases between them. The CDR3 is 14 residues long. The CDR3 coding sequence is TGTGCCTGGAGTGTAACTGTTTCCGGGGGCGAGCAGTACTTC. Protein product: CAWSVTVSGGEQYF. The variable domain in full, with the rest retrieved from reference TRBV30 and TRBJ2-7, is SQTIHQWPATLVQPVGSPLSLECTVEGTSNPNLYWYRQAAGRGLQLLFYSVGIGQISSEVPQNLSASRPQDRQFILSSKKLLLSDSGFYLCAWSVTVSGGEQYFGPGTRLTVT.

The chain links TRBV19 to TRBJ2-7; D may be TRBD1 (6 bases). CDR1 and CDR2 (germline): LNHDA, SQIVND (reference sequence). This CDR3 is 14 amino acids long. Trimming left V 5 bases short and J 5 bases short, with 16 bases between. The CDR3 DNA sequence: TGTGCCAGTAGTTACCCCGCAGGGACACACGAGCAGTACTTC. Protein product: CASSYPAGTHEQYF.

The DNA of the CDR3 is TGTGCCTGGAGTAACAGCTATAGCAATCAGCCCCAGCATTTT. Translation: CAWSNSYSNQPQHF. V and J are TRBV30 and TRBJ1-5; no clear D. Trimming took 2 bases from V and 0 from J, leaving 8 bases between them. Germline V CDR1 and CDR2: GTSNPN, SVGIG (reference sequence). This CDR3 comprises 14 residues.

The V gene is TRBV4-3, the J gene TRBJ2-2, with TRBD1 matching over 9 bases. Germline CDR1 and CDR2: LGHNA and YSLEER. This CDR3 comprises 13 residues. Trimming took 9 bases from V and 4 from J; bases not matched to a gene: 3. CDR3 in amino acids: CASGQGLTGELFF. Here the CDR3 DNA reads TGCGCCAGTGGACAGGGGCTCACCGGGGAGCTGTTTTTT.

This clone appeared a few times. The rearrangement uses TRBV5-5 and TRBJ2-1, with TRBD2 matching 10 bases. J lost 7 bases, V lost 0 bases, and 7 bases had no gene match. The germline V gene encodes CDR1 SGHKS and CDR2 YYEKEE (reference sequence). The CDR3 has 16 residues. The CDR3 coding sequence is TGTGCCAGCAGCTTGGGCGCTAGCGGGAGTGAGAATGAGCAGTTCTTC. It specifies CASSLGASGSENEQFF.

The genes are TRBV7-2 and TRBJ1-6, with 7 bases fitting TRBD1. In germline, CDR1 is SGHTA, CDR2 FQGNSA. The ends lost 3 bases at V and 10 bases at J; junction bases unmatched: 6. The CDR3 extends over 14 amino acids. CDR3 protein: CASSLGQQGSPLHF. Written as DNA, the CDR3 is TGTGCCAGCAGCTTGGGACAGCAAGGATCACCCCTCCACTTT.

The chain carries TRBV5-6 and TRBJ2-3, with 12 bases fitting TRBD2. The CDR3 totals 16 residues. With V trimmed by 1 base and J by 4 bases, 4 bases remained unmatched. Germline V gene lookup returns CDR1 SGHDT and CDR2 YYEEEE. For the CDR3, the DNA is TGTGCCAGCAGCTTGTGGGCTAGCGGGAGGGCAGATACGCAGTATTTT. It specifies CASSLWASGRADTQYF.

The chain combines TRBV19 with TRBJ1-3; D is unresolved. Germline CDR1 is LNHDA and CDR2 is SQIVND (reference sequence). The CDR3 has 12 residues. The V end was cut by 4 bases, the J end by 5 bases, with 6 bases between. The CDR3 is CASSNFRNTIYF. The CDR3, as DNA: TGTGCCAGTAGTAACTTCCGAAACACCATATATTTT.

This chain joins TRBV6-5 and TRBJ1-6; 7 bases align to TRBD1. J gave up 10 bases and V 6 bases, and 6 bases lay outside the gene matches. CDR1 MNHEY and CDR2 SVGAGI come from the germline V gene. CDR3 length: 13 residues. CDR3 in amino acids: CASSQGGRSPLHF. The CDR3 DNA reads as TGTGCCAGCAGCCAAGGGGGCCGGTCACCCCTCCACTTT.

This chain uses TRBV19 with TRBJ2-4, with D possibly being TRBD2 (6 bases). Trimming left V 6 bases short and J 0 bases short, with 9 bases between. This CDR3 has 14 amino acids. In germline, CDR1 is LNHDA, CDR2 SQIVND (reference sequence). CDR3 residues: CASSMGLAKNIQYF. For the CDR3, the DNA is TGTGCCAGTAGCATGGGACTAGCCAAAAACATTCAGTACTTC.

The rearrangement uses TRBV7-6 and TRBJ1-2; 7 bases line up with TRBD1. The CDR3 is 12 amino acids. V shed 6 bases, J shed 8 bases, and the junction held 6 bases outside the gene matches. CDR1 is SGHVS, CDR2 FNYEAQ, per germline. CDR3 nucleotide sequence: TGTGCCAGCAGTTCTTACAGGGGCGGCTACACCTTC. Its protein is CASSSYRGGYTF.

The chain joins TRBV27 to TRBJ2-1; D remains unclear. V shed 5 bases and J shed 0 bases, with 8 bases lying between them. The CDR3 is made up of 14 amino acids. Germline lookup yields CDR1 MNHEY and CDR2 SMNVEV (reference sequence). The CDR3 nucleotides are TGTGCCAGCAGTCCTGCGGACTCCTACAATGAGCAGTTCTTC. Protein: CASSPADSYNEQFF.

This chain links TRBV30 with TRBJ2-6; maybe TRBD2 (5 bases). Germline assignment: CDR1 GTSNPN and CDR2 SVGIG (reference sequence). There are 19 residues in the CDR3. V lost 2 bases, J lost 0 bases, and 20 bases lay in between. This CDR3 is CAWSRGQSRISSGANVLTF. The CDR3 DNA follows: TGTGCCTGGAGTAGAGGGCAGAGCCGAATCAGCTCTGGGGCCAACGTCCTGACTTTC. Using reference TRBV30 and TRBJ2-6 for the parts outside the CDR3, the full variable domain is SQTIHQWPATLVQPVGSPLSLECTVEGTSNPNLYWYRQAAGRGLQLLFYSVGIGQISSEVPQNLSASRPQDRQFILSSKKLLLSDSGFYLCAWSRGQSRISSGANVLTFGAGSRLTVL.

The rearrangement links TRBV7-2 to TRBJ2-3; D possibly corresponds to TRBD1 (5 bases). V shed 4 bases and J shed 1 base, with 9 bases lying between them. Germline V gene lookup returns CDR1 SGHTA and CDR2 FQGNSA. The CDR3 is made up of 14 amino acids. This CDR3 reads CASSSSTGTDTQYF. For the CDR3, the DNA is TGTGCCAGCAGCTCATCGACAGGCACAGATACGCAGTATTTT.

The J gene is TRBJ2-7, the V gene TRBV6-5, with 7 bases identical to TRBD1. V gave up 6 bases and J gave up 3 bases; unmatched junction bases: 5. The CDR3 contains 13 residues. Per germline, CDR1 MNHEY and CDR2 SVGAGI. CDR3 sequence (DNA): TGTGCCAGCAGAGCACAGGGGTACTACGAGCAGTACTTC. Translated: CASRAQGYYEQYF.

This chain links TRBV9 with TRBJ2-3; 11 nucleotides line up with TRBD1. After removal of 0 bases from V and 6 bases from J, the junction contained 0 bases not matched to a gene. The V gene's germline CDR1 is SGDLS and CDR2 YYNGEE. The CDR3 is made up of 14 amino acids. The CDR3 spells CASSVGDRGDTQYF. The CDR3 DNA reads TGTGCCAGCAGCGTAGGGGACAGGGGGGATACGCAGTATTTT.

V usage is TRBV28 and J usage is TRBJ1-4; 11 positions agree with TRBD1. From germline, CDR1 is MDHEN and CDR2 SYDVKM. V gave up 5 bases and J gave up 4 bases; unmatched junction bases: 6. The length of the CDR3 is 16 residues. CDR3 nucleotide sequence: TGTGCCAGCAGTGGGGACAGGGGGGTCGGTAATGAAAAACTGTTTTTT. Translated: CASSGDRGVGNEKLFF.

V gene TRBV5-4 combines with J gene TRBJ1-6; weak D call: TRBD1 (5 bases). Trimming removed 1 base at V and 5 bases at J, with 13 bases between. The CDR3 extends over 16 amino acids. Germline CDR1 reads SGHNT; CDR2 reads YYREEE (reference sequence). CDR3 sequence: CASSLRTGRHNSPLHF. For the CDR3, the DNA is TGTGCCAGCAGCTTGAGAACAGGAAGGCATAATTCACCCCTCCACTTT.

This clone has a handful of counts. The junction does not match germline at one end; this may be a read error. The chain links TRBV5-4 to TRBJ2-2; D assignment may be TRBD1 or TRBD2 (6 bases each). This CDR3 has 15 residues. Germline V CDR1 and CDR2: SGHNT, YYREEE (reference sequence). CDR3 DNA: TGTGCCAGCAGCCTGGACAGCATGAACACCGGGGGGCTGTTTTTT. As protein: CASSLDSMNTGGLFF.